These T cell receptor beta chains were read from a single sample in a study of blood T cell repertoires in COVID-19. Data came from immunoSEQ multiplex PCR; TCRdb stores just in-frame clones and leaves some out. Here the sample spans about 92,000 clones, about 70% being singletons. The sequencing input was peripheral blood. The receptors were sampled from a woman aged 55-75 years in a cohort sampled during active or convalescent COVID-19. The CDR3 runs from the conserved cysteine through the conserved F or W. Fields, in order: D gene, V gene, clone size, J gene, CDR3 DNA, CDR3 protein. The D gene is left open where the match is weak. Clone size, where shown, is once, few, many, or a class for clones that have expanded.

D: NA; V: TRBV24-1; size: NA; J: TRBJ2-5; DNA: TGTGCCACCAGTGATGCACGCGGGCTACAAGAGACCCAGTACTTC; CDR3: CATSDARGLQETQYF
D: NA; V: TRBV9; size: NA; J: TRBJ2-5; DNA: TGTGCCAGCAGCGTAGGAGGGGGTCCGGAGACCCAGTACTTC; CDR3: CASSVGGGPETQYF
D: TRBD2; V: TRBV2; size: NA; J: TRBJ2-7; DNA: TGTGCCAGCAGTCCAGGACTAGCGGGGGGGCTCTACGAGCAGTACTTC; CDR3: CASSPGLAGGLYEQYF
D: TRBD1; V: TRBV6-4; size: NA; J: TRBJ1-5; DNA: TGTGCCACCCTAGGGACAGTCAATCAGCCCCAGCATTTT; CDR3: CATLGTVNQPQHF
D: TRBD1; V: TRBV7-9; size: once; J: TRBJ2-3; DNA: TGTGCCAGCAGCACAGACAGGGTATACACAGATACGCAGTATTTT; CDR3: CASSTDRVYTDTQYF
D: TRBD1; V: TRBV6-5; size: NA; J: TRBJ2-7; DNA: TGTGCCAGCAGGCCCCGGACAGGGGTCGCCTACGAGCAGTACTTC; CDR3: CASRPRTGVAYEQYF
D: NA; V: TRBV28; size: NA; J: TRBJ2-7; DNA: TGTGCCAGCAGAGCCCGGTTTGAGCAGTACTTC; CDR3: CASRARFEQYF
D: NA; V: TRBV19; size: NA; J: TRBJ1-1; DNA: TGTGCCAGTACCACGTCTCCAGGGGCGCTTTACACTGAAGCTTTCTTT; CDR3: CASTTSPGALYTEAFF
D: NA; V: TRBV2; size: NA; J: TRBJ2-3; DNA: TGTGCCAGCAGTTCTAGCTACGGCACAGATACGCAGTATTTT; CDR3: CASSSSYGTDTQYF
D: NA; V: TRBV5-1; size: NA; J: TRBJ2-7; DNA: TGCGCCAGTACCTCAGGGGCCTACGAGCAGTACTTC; CDR3: CASTSGAYEQYF
D: TRBD1; V: TRBV5-1; size: NA; J: TRBJ1-1; DNA: TGCGCCAGCAGCTACCAGGGGGGAAACACTGAAGCTTTCTTT; CDR3: CASSYQGGNTEAFF
D: TRBD1; V: TRBV28; size: few; J: TRBJ1-4; DNA: TGTGCCAGCAGTTCGGACAGGGTCTCTCCTAATGAAAAACTGTTTTTT; CDR3: CASSSDRVSPNEKLFF
D: TRBD1; V: TRBV3-1/TRBV3-2; size: NA; J: TRBJ1-3; DNA: TGTGCCAGCAGCCCCCCCAGGGGGCAAGGAAACACCATATATTTT; CDR3: CASSPPRGQGNTIYF
D: TRBD1; V: TRBV7-2; size: once; J: TRBJ1-6; DNA: TGTGCCAGCAGCCTCCGCCCTACCGGACAGGGGACATATAATTCACCCCTCCACTTT; CDR3: CASSLRPTGQGTYNSPLHF
D: NA; V: TRBV2; size: few; J: TRBJ1-3; DNA: TGTGCCAGCAGTGAAGTCCAGGCCCTCTCTGGAAACAGGGCCATATATTTT; CDR3: CASSEVQALSGNRAIYF
D: NA; V: TRBV28; size: NA; J: TRBJ1-5; DNA: TGTGCCAGCAGTTTGTCAGACAGAAATCAGCCCCAGCATTTT; CDR3: CASSLSDRNQPQHF
D: TRBD1; V: TRBV18; size: NA; J: TRBJ1-2; DNA: TGTGCCAGCTCACCAAATCCGACAGGGGGCTATGGCTACACCTTC; CDR3: CASSPNPTGGYGYTF
D: TRBD2; V: TRBV3-1/TRBV3-2; size: NA; J: TRBJ2-5; DNA: TGTGCCAGCAGCCAAGTCTGGCGGGGGGGCCGAGAGACCCAGTACTTC; CDR3: CASSQVWRGGRETQYF
D: NA; V: TRBV27; size: NA; J: TRBJ2-7; DNA: TGTGCCAGCAGTTTATCGTGGGCAGGGGTGTCCTACGAGCAGTACTTC; CDR3: CASSLSWAGVSYEQYF
D: TRBD1; V: TRBV30; size: NA; J: TRBJ1-6; DNA: TGTGCCTGGACGGGCCCACAAACAGGGGCCTCACCCCTCCACTTT; CDR3: CAWTGPQTGASPLHF
D: NA; V: TRBV19; size: few; J: TRBJ1-1; DNA: TGTGCCAGTAGAGCGTGGGGGGGAAGTGGGACTGAAGCTTTCTTT; CDR3: CASRAWGGSGTEAFF
D: NA; V: TRBV19; size: NA; J: TRBJ2-1; DNA: TGTGCCAGTAGTATAACCGACAGATCGAATGAGCAGTTCTTC; CDR3: CASSITDRSNEQFF
D: TRBD2; V: TRBV28; size: NA; J: TRBJ2-1; DNA: TGTGCCAGCAGTTTACACCCCCTCTCCCGAGCGGGGGGGTCGTTCTTC; CDR3: CASSLHPLSRAGGSFF
D: TRBD1; V: TRBV7-9; size: NA; J: TRBJ1-6; DNA: TGTGCCAGCAGCCCAAGGACAGGGATGAATAATTCACCCCTCCACTTT; CDR3: CASSPRTGMNNSPLHF
D: NA; V: TRBV20-1; size: NA; J: TRBJ2-7; DNA: TGCAGTGCCGGCGGTTCCTACGAGCAGTACTTC; CDR3: CSAGGSYEQYF
D: NA; V: TRBV28; size: NA; J: TRBJ1-5; DNA: TGTGCCAGCAGTTTAATGGGCAGGGGCAATCAGCCCCAGCATTTT; CDR3: CASSLMGRGNQPQHF
D: TRBD2; V: TRBV28; size: NA; J: TRBJ2-3; DNA: TGTGCCGTCGCGGGGGGAACAGATACGCAGTATTTT; CDR3: CAVAGGTDTQYF
D: NA; V: TRBV18; size: NA; J: TRBJ2-2; DNA: TGTGCCAGCTCACCATTGCAGGGTTTGCACACCGGGGAGCTGTTTTTT; CDR3: CASSPLQGLHTGELFF
D: NA; V: TRBV7-2; size: once; J: TRBJ2-2; DNA: TGTGCCAGCAGCTTAACATTGAACACCGGGGAGCTGTTTTTT; CDR3: CASSLTLNTGELFF
D: NA; V: TRBV3-1/TRBV3-2; size: NA; J: TRBJ1-4; DNA: TGTGCCAGCAGCCAGGCCGACCGGGGAAAACTGTTTTTT; CDR3: CASSQADRGKLFF
D: NA; V: TRBV7-3; size: NA; J: TRBJ2-3; DNA: TGTGCCAGCAGCTTGAGCGGGCGCCGCACAGATACGCAGTATTTT; CDR3: CASSLSGRRTDTQYF
D: NA; V: TRBV29-1; size: few; J: TRBJ2-5; DNA: TGCAGCGTTGCGGGTCTAGAGACCCAGTACTTC; CDR3: CSVAGLETQYF
D: NA; V: TRBV3-1/TRBV3-2; size: few; J: TRBJ1-2; DNA: TGTGCCAGCAGCCAAGGGCCCCCCGTCAATGGCTACACCTTC; CDR3: CASSQGPPVNGYTF
D: TRBD1; V: TRBV10-3; size: many; J: TRBJ1-5; DNA: TGTGCCATCAGTGCTGAGACAGGGGGCGTCAATCAGCCCCAGCATTTT; CDR3: CAISAETGGVNQPQHF
D: NA; V: TRBV7-8; size: many; J: TRBJ2-1; DNA: TGTGCCAGCAGCTTATGGGCCGGCCAGAGCGGGCCCCAGTTCTTC; CDR3: CASSLWAGQSGPQFF
D: NA; V: TRBV11-2; size: NA; J: TRBJ1-2; DNA: TGTGCCAGCAGCCAACAACACCCAGCTAACTATGGCTACACCTTC; CDR3: CASSQQHPANYGYTF
D: NA; V: TRBV6-1; size: once; J: TRBJ1-1; DNA: TGTGCCAGCAGTGATCTAACAGGGAAGAACACTGAAGCTTTCTTT; CDR3: CASSDLTGKNTEAFF
D: NA; V: TRBV5-5; size: once; J: TRBJ1-2; DNA: TGTGCCAGCAGCTTGCACGACCGGACGGGAACCACCTATGGCTACACCTTC; CDR3: CASSLHDRTGTTYGYTF
D: TRBD1; V: TRBV5-8; size: few; J: TRBJ1-6; DNA: TGTGCCAGCAGCTATACTCACGGGACAGCGAATTCACCCCTCCACTTT; CDR3: CASSYTHGTANSPLHF
D: TRBD1; V: TRBV5-5; size: NA; J: TRBJ1-1; DNA: TGTGCCAGCAGCCCAGGCCAGACAGGGTTTTTTGATTACACTGAAGCTTTCTTT; CDR3: CASSPGQTGFFDYTEAFF
D: NA; V: TRBV7-2; size: NA; J: TRBJ2-1; DNA: TGTGCCAGCAGCTTAGGGCTGGGGGCCCATCCCCGGGAGTTCTTC; CDR3: CASSLGLGAHPREFF
D: NA; V: TRBV7-9; size: NA; J: TRBJ1-1; DNA: TGTGCCAGCAGCTTTGGGGGGGTTAGGGACACTGAAGCTTTCTTT; CDR3: CASSFGGVRDTEAFF
D: NA; V: TRBV6-5; size: NA; J: TRBJ1-1; DNA: TGTGCCAGCAGCCTCAAACAGGGTTCGAACACTGAAGCTTTCTTT; CDR3: CASSLKQGSNTEAFF
D: NA; V: TRBV27; size: few; J: TRBJ2-5; DNA: TGTGCCAGCAGTCTGCAAGAGACCCAGTACTTC; CDR3: CASSLQETQYF
D: NA; V: TRBV29-1; size: NA; J: TRBJ2-6; DNA: TGCAGCCCGAGCTTATCTGGGGCCAACGTCCTGACTTTC; CDR3: CSPSLSGANVLTF
D: NA; V: TRBV3-1/TRBV3-2; size: NA; J: TRBJ1-1; DNA: TGTGCCAGCCGACGGGGGTCCCCGAACACTGAAGCTTTCTTT; CDR3: CASRRGSPNTEAFF
D: NA; V: TRBV28; size: NA; J: TRBJ1-3; DNA: TGTGCCAGCAGTTTATTGCAGGCCTACTCTGGAAACACCATATATTTT; CDR3: CASSLLQAYSGNTIYF
D: TRBD1; V: TRBV9; size: NA; J: TRBJ2-7; DNA: TGTGCCAGCAGCCAGACAGGGTTTGAGCAGTACTTC; CDR3: CASSQTGFEQYF
D: NA; V: TRBV19; size: NA; J: TRBJ1-4; DNA: TGTGCCAGTAGTCACGAGAGGGGGACAAGAAAACTGTTTTTT; CDR3: CASSHERGTRKLFF
D: TRBD2; V: TRBV6-2/TRBV6-3; size: few; J: TRBJ2-1; DNA: TGTGCCAGCAGTTATTCCGGGGGGTCCTACAATGAGCAGTTCTTC; CDR3: CASSYSGGSYNEQFF
D: TRBD2; V: TRBV5-1; size: NA; J: TRBJ2-3; DNA: TGCGCCAGCAGCTTACTCCTAGCGGGGGGGGACACGCAGTATTTT; CDR3: CASSLLLAGGDTQYF
D: NA; V: TRBV6-5; size: NA; J: TRBJ2-7; DNA: TGTGCCAGCAAGGTTGGGGCGGGGCTCTTCGGGGAGCAGTACTTC; CDR3: CASKVGAGLFGEQYF
D: NA; V: TRBV28; size: few; J: TRBJ2-7; DNA: TGTGCCAGCAGTTTTAAAAACACAATCCCCTCCTACGAGCAGTACTTC; CDR3: CASSFKNTIPSYEQYF
D: TRBD1; V: TRBV19; size: once; J: TRBJ2-7; DNA: TGTGCCAGTAGAGGTCCCGGGACAGGGGTATACGAGCAGTACTTC; CDR3: CASRGPGTGVYEQYF
D: NA; V: TRBV7-8; size: NA; J: TRBJ2-7; DNA: TGTGCCAGCAGCGTGGCTGTGTCCTACGAGCAGTACTTC; CDR3: CASSVAVSYEQYF
D: NA; V: TRBV19; size: NA; J: TRBJ2-3; DNA: TGTGCCAGTAGTAGCAGGGAAACAGATACGCAGTATTTT; CDR3: CASSSRETDTQYF
D: NA; V: TRBV10-3; size: NA; J: TRBJ1-1; DNA: TGTGCCATCAGTCTACAGATGAACACTGAAGCTTTCTTT; CDR3: CAISLQMNTEAFF
D: TRBD2; V: TRBV7-3; size: NA; J: TRBJ2-5; DNA: TGTGCCAGCAGCTTCGCCACTAGCGGGGGATCAGAGACCCAGTACTTC; CDR3: CASSFATSGGSETQYF